The 7 T cell receptor beta chains below come from one sample, sequenced in a study of shared clonotypes between healthy human individuals. TCRdb keeps only in-frame clones here, not all; method: immunoSEQ multiplex PCR. Of some 1,400,000 clones in the sample, roughly 96% are singletons; the top ten hold 0.95% to 1.5%. Sequenced: naive CD4+ T cells sorted from blood. Subset here: CD45RA+ positively selected. Receptors were obtained from a man younger than 40 in good health.

The chain couples TRBV27 to TRBJ1-4; 7 bases match TRBD1. CDR3 length: 14 residues. V shed 8 bases, J shed 8 bases, and the junction held 11 bases outside the gene matches. Germline-derived CDR1 and CDR2 are MNHEY and SMNVEV (reference sequence). DNA of the CDR3: TGTGCCAGCGCCCGGGACAGACCAATCGAAAAACTGTTTTTT. It yields the protein CASARDRPIEKLFF.

The chain carries TRBV9 and TRBJ2-1, with D perhaps TRBD2 (5 bases). Trimming stripped 0 bases from V and 5 bases from J, with 12 bases between. There are 15 residues in the CDR3. Germline loops: CDR1 SGDLS, CDR2 YYNGEE. The CDR3 region is CASSVGLATDNEQFF. CDR3 nucleotides: TGTGCCAGCAGCGTAGGGCTAGCTACAGACAATGAGCAGTTCTTC.

The rearrangement joins TRBV21-1 to TRBJ2-3; TRBD2, the table's D call, lacks a check against the DNA. TRBV21-1 is deemed a pseudogene. The CDR3 runs 15 residues. Here the CDR3 DNA reads TGTGCCAGCAACCTCGTAGCGGAAAGCACAGATACGCAGTATTTT. This translates into CASNLVAESTDTQYF.

The chain couples TRBV20-1 to TRBJ2-1; D not certain. From germline, CDR1 is DFQATT and CDR2 SNEGSKA (reference sequence). The CDR3 is made up of 10 amino acids. V lost 6 bases, J lost 9 bases, and 9 bases lay in between. Here the CDR3 reads CSAVRSEQFF. The CDR3 DNA is TGCAGTGCAGTCCGGAGTGAGCAGTTCTTC.

The rearrangement joins TRBV5-6 to TRBJ1-5, with 7 bases lining up with TRBD1. CDR1 and CDR2 from the germline V gene are SGHDT and YYEEEE. Trimming took 1 base from V and 0 from J; bases not matched to a gene: 7. The length of the CDR3 is 17 residues. CDR3 nucleotide sequence: TGTGCCAGCAGCTTGAGGGCAACAGGGGTTAGCAATCAGCCCCAGCATTTT. Translation gives CASSLRATGVSNQPQHF.

This CDR3 is CASSLPRHLNYGYTF. CDR3 in DNA: TGTGCCAGCAGCCTGCCCCGACACCTCAACTATGGCTACACCTTC. V and J are TRBV5-4 and TRBJ1-2; D uncertain. CDR1 is SGHNT and CDR2 is YYREEE in the germline V gene (reference sequence). Trimming shortened V by 4 bases and J by 2 bases, and 15 bases separated the two germline ends. The CDR3 loop spans 15 amino acids.

This clone is a singleton in its sample. The chain has TRBV2 and TRBJ2-5; D is possibly TRBD2 (6 bases). The CDR3 is 17 residues long. In germline, CDR1 is SNHLY, CDR2 FYNNEI. Trimming removed 6 bases from V and 1 base from J, with 21 bases in between. The CDR3 is CASSPRGAGLRQETQYF. CDR3 bases: TGTGCCAGCAGCCCCCGAGGGGCGGGACTGCGCCAAGAGACCCAGTACTTC.